The 8 T cell receptor beta chains in this list originate from one sample, sequenced in a study of identical twins. MiXCR, applied by TCRdb to the 5' RACE reads, yields one record per CDR3 protein. The sample holds 460,000 or so distinct CDR3 sequences; 11% to 15% are singletons and the top ten take more than 0.5%. These records were also assigned to another study, of yellow fever vaccine responses in identical twins.

The sample comprised CD4+ T cells sorted from blood. Receptor source: a woman aged 18-29 years in good health.

The chain recombines TRBV12-3 or TRBV12-4 with TRBJ2-5; possibly TRBD1 for D (5 bases). CDR3 length equals 15 residues. Trimming cost V 6 bases and J 1 base, with 15 bases left between them. CDR3 loop: CASRARQWGQETQYF. CDR3 in DNA: TGTGCCAGCAGGGCTCGACAGTGGGGCCAAGAGACCCAGTACTTC.

The chain uses TRBV28 and TRBJ2-7; 11 bases line up with TRBD2. V lost 8 bases, J lost 0 bases, and 12 bases stayed unmatched. Germline V lookup: CDR1 MDHEN, CDR2 SYDVKM. The length of the CDR3 is 17 residues. CDR3 DNA sequence: TGTGCCAGCCATCGTCCTAGCGGGAGGTTCAGCTCCTACGAGCAGTACTTC. Amino acid sequence: CASHRPSGRFSSYEQYF.

This clonotype showed up just a few times. V usage is TRBV20-1 and J usage is TRBJ2-5, with D maybe TRBD1 (6 bases). Trimming left V 3 bases short and J 3 bases short, with 14 bases between. CDR1 is DFQATT and CDR2 is SNEGSKA in the germline V gene (reference sequence). The CDR3 is made up of 14 amino acids. CDR3 in DNA: TGCAGTGCTAGGGCCGGGACACTGAAAGAGACCCAGTACTTC. Translating it yields CSARAGTLKETQYF.

This clonotype appeared a few times. This chain links TRBV11-1 with TRBJ2-3, with 12 bases that match TRBD2. CDR1 SGHAT and CDR2 FQDESV come from the germline V gene (reference sequence). CDR3 size: 18 residues. Losses at the gene ends were 5 bases for V and 3 bases for J; bases not matched to a gene: 12. The CDR3 region is CASSRDLAGGPRTDTQYF. The CDR3 bases are TGTGCCAGCAGCCGCGACCTAGCGGGAGGGCCAAGAACAGATACGCAGTATTTT.

This clonotype was seen a few times. The chain carries TRBV5-6 and TRBJ2-3, with a possible D match to TRBD1 (6 bases). The CDR3 is made up of 17 amino acids. The V end lost 1 base, the J end lost 1 base, and 16 bases lay between the germline ends. Germline V gene lookup returns CDR1 SGHDT and CDR2 YYEEEE. For the CDR3, the DNA is TGTGCCAGCAGCTTGAATACCGGGCCAGGGGGCACAGATACGCAGTATTTT. Protein sequence: CASSLNTGPGGTDTQYF.

The gene calls are TRBV15 and TRBJ2-4; tentative D call: TRBD2 (6 bases). The CDR3 totals 16 residues. From germline, CDR1 is LNHNV and CDR2 YYDKDF (reference sequence). V was cut by 0 bases and J by 9 bases, with 18 bases left in between. The CDR3 sequence is CATSRDLRGHGGIQYF. As DNA, the CDR3 is TGTGCCACCAGCAGAGATCTGCGGGGCCACGGTGGCATTCAGTACTTC.

This clonotype was found many times. The chain recombines TRBV10-1 with TRBJ2-5, with D tentatively TRBD1 or TRBD2 (5 bases each). Per germline, CDR1 WNHNN and CDR2 SYGVQD (reference sequence). The ends were cut back, 5 bases at V and 1 base at J, with 11 bases in the middle. The CDR3 sequence is 14 residues long. The CDR3 nucleotides are TGCGCCAGCAGTTCTACGGGACCCCAAGAGACCCAGTACTTC. Translated: CASSSTGPQETQYF.

This clonotype was detected a few times. The chain has TRBV12-3 or TRBV12-4 and TRBJ1-4; tentatively, D is TRBD1 (5 bases). The CDR3 is 16 residues long. Trimming stripped 5 bases from V and 8 bases from J, with 21 bases between. CDR3 coding DNA: TGTGCCAGCAGTGGCCCTTGGGGGGAGGGTCAGGAAAAACTGTTTTTT. Translated, it gives CASSGPWGEGQEKLFF.